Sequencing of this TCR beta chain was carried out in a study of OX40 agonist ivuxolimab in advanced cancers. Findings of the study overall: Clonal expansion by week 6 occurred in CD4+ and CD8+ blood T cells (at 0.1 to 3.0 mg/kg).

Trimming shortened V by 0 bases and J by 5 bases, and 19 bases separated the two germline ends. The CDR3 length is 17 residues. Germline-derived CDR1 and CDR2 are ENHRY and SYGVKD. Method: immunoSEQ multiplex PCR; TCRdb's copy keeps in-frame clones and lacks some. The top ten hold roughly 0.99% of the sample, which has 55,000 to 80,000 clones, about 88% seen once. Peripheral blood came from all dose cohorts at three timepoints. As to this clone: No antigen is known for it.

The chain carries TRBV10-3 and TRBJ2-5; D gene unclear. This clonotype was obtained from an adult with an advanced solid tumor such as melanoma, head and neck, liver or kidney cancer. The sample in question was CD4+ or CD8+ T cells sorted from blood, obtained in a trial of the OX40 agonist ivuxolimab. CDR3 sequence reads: CAISESARSVGRETQYF. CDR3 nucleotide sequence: TGTGCCATCAGTGAGTCGGCTAGAAGCGTGGGTAGGGAGACCCAGTACTTC.